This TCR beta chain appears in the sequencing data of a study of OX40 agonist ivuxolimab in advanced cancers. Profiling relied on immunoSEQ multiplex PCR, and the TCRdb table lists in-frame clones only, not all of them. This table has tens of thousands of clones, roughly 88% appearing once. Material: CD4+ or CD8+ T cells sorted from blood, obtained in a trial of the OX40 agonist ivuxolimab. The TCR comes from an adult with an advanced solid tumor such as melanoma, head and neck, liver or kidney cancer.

CDR3 DNA: TGTGCCAGCAGTTACTCGATGAAGGGCGATACGCAGTATTTT. As protein: CASSYSMKGDTQYF. The genes are TRBV6-6 and TRBJ2-3; D remains ambiguous. The CDR3 is 14 residues long. V was pared by 0 bases and J by 6 bases, with 10 bases between. Germline assignment: CDR1 MNHNY and CDR2 SVGAGI (reference sequence).